This T cell receptor (beta chain) stems from a study of T cells in Graves' hyperthyroidism and ophthalmopathy. Looked up from germline, CDR1 is SGHDT and CDR2 is YYEEEE. Trimming stripped 4 bases from V and 5 bases from J, with 18 bases between. This CDR3 is 16 amino acids long. Researchers took RNA transcripts and amplified the TCR beta CDR3 regions from them. The study used the HTBI primer set for a first-round RT-PCR of the TCR CDR3. TCRdb itself ran the multiplex PCR reads through MiXCR, one entry per CDR3 protein. There are 300,000 to 450,000 distinct CDR3 sequences in the sample; 25% occur only once, and roughly 70% lies in the top ten. The PBMCs studied were ones that came from 10 ml fresh peripheral blood. There are a few counts of this clonotype.

The clonotype originates from a man aged 50 to 59 with Graves' hyperthyroidism. Sequenced: blood. The chain uses TRBV5-6 and TRBJ2-2, with D tentatively TRBD1 (5 bases). The CDR3 spells CASSQLRVKWTGELFF. CDR3 DNA: TGTGCCAGCAGCCAGCTCAGGGTGAAATGGACCGGGGAGCTGTTTTTT. The full variable domain, completed using reference TRBV5-6 and TRBJ2-2, is DAGVTQSPTHLIKTRGQQVTLRCSPKSGHDTVSWYQQALGQGPQFIFQYYEEEERQRGNFPDRFSGHQFPNYSSELNVNALLLGDSALYLCASSQLRVKWTGELFFGEGSRLTVL.